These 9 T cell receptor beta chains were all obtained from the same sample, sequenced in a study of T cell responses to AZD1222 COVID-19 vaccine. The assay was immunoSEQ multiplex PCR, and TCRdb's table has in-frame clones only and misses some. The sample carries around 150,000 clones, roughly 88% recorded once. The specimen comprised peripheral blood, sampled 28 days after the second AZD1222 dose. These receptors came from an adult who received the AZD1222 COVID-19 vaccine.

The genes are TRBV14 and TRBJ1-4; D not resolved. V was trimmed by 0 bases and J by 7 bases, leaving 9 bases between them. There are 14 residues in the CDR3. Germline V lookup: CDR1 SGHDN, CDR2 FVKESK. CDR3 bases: TGTGCCAGCAGCCAAGAGGAGGGCCGTGAAAAACTGTTTTTT. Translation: CASSQEEGREKLFF.

DNA for the CDR3: TGTGCCAGCAGTGGAGACAGCTACGAGCAGTACTTC. It codes for CASSGDSYEQYF. The chain couples TRBV2 to TRBJ2-7; tentative D call: TRBD1 (5 bases). Looked up from germline, CDR1 is SNHLY and CDR2 is FYNNEI. The CDR3 length is 12 residues. V was shortened by 4 bases and J by 3 bases, with 7 bases between the two germline ends.

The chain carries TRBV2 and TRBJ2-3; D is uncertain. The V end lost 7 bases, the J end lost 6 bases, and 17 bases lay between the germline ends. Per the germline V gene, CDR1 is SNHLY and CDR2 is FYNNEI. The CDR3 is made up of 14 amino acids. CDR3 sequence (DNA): TGTGCCAGCATCCAAGGTTGGGATAGGGATACGCAGTATTTT. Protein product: CASIQGWDRDTQYF.

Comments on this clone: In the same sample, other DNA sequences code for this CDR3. CDR3 in DNA: TGTGCCTGGAGTGTGGGGGGCTACGAGCAGTACTTC. As protein: CAWSVGGYEQYF. The genes are TRBV30 and TRBJ2-7, with D possibly being TRBD2 (6 bases). From germline, CDR1 is GTSNPN and CDR2 SVGIG (reference sequence). The CDR3 is 12 amino acids. The ends were cut back, 0 bases at V and 3 bases at J, with 6 bases in the middle.

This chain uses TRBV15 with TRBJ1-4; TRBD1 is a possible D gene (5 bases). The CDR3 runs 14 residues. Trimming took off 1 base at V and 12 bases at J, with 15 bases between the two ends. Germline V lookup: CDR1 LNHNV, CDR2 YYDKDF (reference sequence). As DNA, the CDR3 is TGTGCCACCAGCAGAGGGGACCGGGGCGCCGAACTGTTTTTT. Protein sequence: CATSRGDRGAELFF. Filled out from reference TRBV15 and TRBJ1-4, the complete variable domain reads DAMVIQNPRYQVTQFGKPVTLSCSQTLNHNVMYWYQQKSSQAPKLLFHYYDKDFNNEADTPDNFQSRRPNTSFCFLDIRSPGLGDTAMYLCATSRGDRGAELFFGSGTQLSVL.

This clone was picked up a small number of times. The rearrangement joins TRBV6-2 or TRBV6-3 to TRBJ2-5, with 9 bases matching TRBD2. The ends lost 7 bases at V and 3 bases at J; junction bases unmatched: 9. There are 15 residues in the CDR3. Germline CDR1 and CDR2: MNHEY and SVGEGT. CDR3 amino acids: CASIPSAGGKETQYF. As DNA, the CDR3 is TGTGCCAGCATCCCCTCCGCGGGGGGGAAAGAGACCCAGTACTTC.

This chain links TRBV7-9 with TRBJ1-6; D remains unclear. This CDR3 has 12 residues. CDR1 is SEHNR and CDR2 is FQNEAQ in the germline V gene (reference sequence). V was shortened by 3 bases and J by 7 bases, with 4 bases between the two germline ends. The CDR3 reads CASSFGNSPLHF. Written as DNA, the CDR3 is TGTGCCAGCAGCTTTGGGAATTCACCCCTCCACTTT.

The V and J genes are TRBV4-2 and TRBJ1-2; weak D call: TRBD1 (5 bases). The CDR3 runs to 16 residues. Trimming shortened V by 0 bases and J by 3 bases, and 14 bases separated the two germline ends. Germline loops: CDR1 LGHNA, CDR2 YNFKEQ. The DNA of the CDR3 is TGTGCCAGCAGCCAAGAGGGGCTGCAGGGTGACTATGGCTACACCTTC. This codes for CASSQEGLQGDYGYTF.

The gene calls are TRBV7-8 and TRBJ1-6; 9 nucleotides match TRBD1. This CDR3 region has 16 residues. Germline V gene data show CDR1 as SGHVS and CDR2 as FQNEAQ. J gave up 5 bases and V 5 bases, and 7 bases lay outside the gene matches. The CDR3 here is CASSLGTGFDNSPLHF. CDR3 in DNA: TGTGCCAGCAGCCTCGGGACAGGGTTTGATAATTCACCCCTCCACTTT.